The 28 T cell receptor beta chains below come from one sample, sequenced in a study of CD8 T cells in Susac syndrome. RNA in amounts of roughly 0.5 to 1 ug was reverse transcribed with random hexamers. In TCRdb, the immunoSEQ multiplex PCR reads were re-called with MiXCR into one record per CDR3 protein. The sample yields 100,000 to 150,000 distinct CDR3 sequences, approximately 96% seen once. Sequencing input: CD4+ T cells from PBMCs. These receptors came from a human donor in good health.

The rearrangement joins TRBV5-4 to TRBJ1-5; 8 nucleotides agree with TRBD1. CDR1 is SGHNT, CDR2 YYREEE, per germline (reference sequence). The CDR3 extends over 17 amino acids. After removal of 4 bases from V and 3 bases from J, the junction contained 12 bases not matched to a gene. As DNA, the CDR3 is TGTGCCAGCAGCACCCGGACAGGGACGAACCCCAATCAGCCCCAGCATTTT. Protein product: CASSTRTGTNPNQPQHF.

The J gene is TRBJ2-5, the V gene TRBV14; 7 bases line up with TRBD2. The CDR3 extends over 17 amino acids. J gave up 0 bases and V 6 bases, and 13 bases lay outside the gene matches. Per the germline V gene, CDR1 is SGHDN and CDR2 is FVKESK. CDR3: CASSYKPGSGYQETQYF. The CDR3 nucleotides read TGTGCCAGCAGTTACAAGCCTGGTAGCGGGTACCAAGAGACCCAGTACTTC.

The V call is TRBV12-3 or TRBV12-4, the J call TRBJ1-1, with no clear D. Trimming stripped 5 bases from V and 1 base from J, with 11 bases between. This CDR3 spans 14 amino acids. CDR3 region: CASSPRHGNTEAFF. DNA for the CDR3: TGTGCCAGCAGTCCACGACACGGGAACACTGAAGCTTTCTTT.

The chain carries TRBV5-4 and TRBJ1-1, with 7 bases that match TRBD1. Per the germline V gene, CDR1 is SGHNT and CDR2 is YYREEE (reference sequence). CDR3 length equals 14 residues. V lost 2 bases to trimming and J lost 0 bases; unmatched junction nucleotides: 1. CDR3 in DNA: TGTGCCAGCAGCTTACAGGGGATGAACACTGAAGCTTTCTTT. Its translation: CASSLQGMNTEAFF.

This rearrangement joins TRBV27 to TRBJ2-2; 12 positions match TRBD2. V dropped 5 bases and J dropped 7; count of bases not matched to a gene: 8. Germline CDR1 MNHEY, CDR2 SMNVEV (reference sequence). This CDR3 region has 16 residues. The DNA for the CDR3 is TGTGCCAGCAGTCGCGGACTAGCGGGAACGGTCGGGGAGCTGTTTTTT. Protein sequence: CASSRGLAGTVGELFF.

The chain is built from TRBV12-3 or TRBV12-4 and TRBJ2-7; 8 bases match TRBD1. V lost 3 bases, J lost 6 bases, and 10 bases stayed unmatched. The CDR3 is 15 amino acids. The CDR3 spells CASSFGTGGWSEQYF. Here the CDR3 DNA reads TGTGCCAGCAGTTTTGGGACAGGAGGATGGAGCGAGCAGTACTTC.

The CDR3 is CASRLQDQYF. CDR3 DNA: TGTGCCAGCAGATTACAGGACCAGTACTTC. V is TRBV2 and J is TRBJ2-5; TRBD1 is a possible D gene (5 bases). Trimming took off 6 bases at V and 10 bases at J, with 9 bases between the two ends. The CDR3 loop spans 10 amino acids. Germline values: CDR1 SNHLY, CDR2 FYNNEI.

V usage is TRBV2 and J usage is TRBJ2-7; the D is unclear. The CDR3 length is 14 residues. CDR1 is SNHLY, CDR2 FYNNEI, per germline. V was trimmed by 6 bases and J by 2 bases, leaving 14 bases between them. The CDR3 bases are TGTGCCAGCAGCGCCGGGTCAGGCCCCTACGAGCAGTACTTC. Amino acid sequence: CASSAGSGPYEQYF.

The CDR3 protein is CASSFTRTDTQYF. Here the CDR3 DNA reads TGTGCCAGCAGCTTCACTCGGACAGATACGCAGTATTTT. The rearrangement links TRBV11-3 to TRBJ2-3; D not certain. V lost 3 bases, J lost 3 bases, and 7 bases lay in between. The CDR3 covers 13 residues. CDR1 and CDR2 from the germline V gene are SGHNT and YENEEA.

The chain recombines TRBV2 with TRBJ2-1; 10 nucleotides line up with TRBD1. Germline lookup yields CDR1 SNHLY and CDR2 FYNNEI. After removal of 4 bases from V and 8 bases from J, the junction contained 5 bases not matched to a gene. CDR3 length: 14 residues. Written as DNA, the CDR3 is TGTGCCAGCAGTGTGGGGACAGGGGTCTATGAGCAGTTCTTC. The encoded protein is CASSVGTGVYEQFF.

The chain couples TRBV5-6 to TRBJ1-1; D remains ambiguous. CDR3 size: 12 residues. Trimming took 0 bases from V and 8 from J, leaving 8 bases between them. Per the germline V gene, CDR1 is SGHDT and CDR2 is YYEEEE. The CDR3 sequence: CASSLAVREAFF. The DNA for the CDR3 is TGTGCCAGCAGCTTGGCCGTTCGAGAAGCTTTCTTT.

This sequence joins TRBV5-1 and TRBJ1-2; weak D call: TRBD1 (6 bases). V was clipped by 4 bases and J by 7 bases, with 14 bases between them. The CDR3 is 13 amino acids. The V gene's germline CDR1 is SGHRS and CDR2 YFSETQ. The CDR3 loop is CASSIQGQSGYTF. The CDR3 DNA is TGCGCCAGCAGCATACAGGGCCAGAGTGGCTACACCTTC. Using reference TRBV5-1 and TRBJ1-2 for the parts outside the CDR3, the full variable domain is KAGVTQTPRYLIKTRGQQVTLSCSPISGHRSVSWYQQTPGQGLQFLFEYFSETQRNKGNFPGRFSGRQFSNSRSEMNVSTLELGDSALYLCASSIQGQSGYTFGSGTRLTVV.

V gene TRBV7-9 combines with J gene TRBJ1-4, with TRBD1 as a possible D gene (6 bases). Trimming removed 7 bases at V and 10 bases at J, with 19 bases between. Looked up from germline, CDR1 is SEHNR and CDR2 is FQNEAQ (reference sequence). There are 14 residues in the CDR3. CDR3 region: CASTPPQGWGKLFF. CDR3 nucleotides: TGTGCCAGCACCCCACCACAGGGATGGGGAAAACTGTTTTTT.

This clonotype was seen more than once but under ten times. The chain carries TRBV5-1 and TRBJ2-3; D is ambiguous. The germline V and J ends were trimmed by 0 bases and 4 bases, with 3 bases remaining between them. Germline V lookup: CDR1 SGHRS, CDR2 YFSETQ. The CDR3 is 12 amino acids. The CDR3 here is CASSLEADTQYF. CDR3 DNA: TGCGCCAGCAGCTTGGAGGCAGATACGCAGTATTTT.

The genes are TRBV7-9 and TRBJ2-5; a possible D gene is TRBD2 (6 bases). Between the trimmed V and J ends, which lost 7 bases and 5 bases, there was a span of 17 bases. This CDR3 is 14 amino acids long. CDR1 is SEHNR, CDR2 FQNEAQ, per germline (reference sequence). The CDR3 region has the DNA TGTGCCAGCACCGAAGGAGGGGCAGGGGAGACCCAGTACTTC. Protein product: CASTEGGAGETQYF.

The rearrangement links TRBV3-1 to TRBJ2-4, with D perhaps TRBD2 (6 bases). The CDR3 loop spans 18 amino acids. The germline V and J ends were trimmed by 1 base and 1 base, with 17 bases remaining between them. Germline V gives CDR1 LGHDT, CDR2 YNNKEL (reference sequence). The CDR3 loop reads CASSQALGSGGAKNIQYF. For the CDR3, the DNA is TGTGCCAGCAGCCAAGCTTTGGGGTCAGGAGGGGCCAAAAACATTCAGTACTTC.

The CDR3 region has the DNA TGTGCCAGCAGCCCCCGGCCAGGGGAAGAGACCCAGTACTTC. Its protein is CASSPRPGEETQYF. The chain couples TRBV9 to TRBJ2-5, with D possibly being TRBD1 (6 bases). CDR1 and CDR2 from the germline V gene are SGDLS and YYNGEE. The CDR3 covers 14 residues. With 4 bases removed from V and 3 bases from J, the gap between germline ends came to 13 bases.

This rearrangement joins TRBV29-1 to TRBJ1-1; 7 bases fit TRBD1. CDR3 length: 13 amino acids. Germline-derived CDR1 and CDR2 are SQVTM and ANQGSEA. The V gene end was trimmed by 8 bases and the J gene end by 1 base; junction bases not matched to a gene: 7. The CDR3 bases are TGCAGCCACTCCGGACAGGAGAACACTGAAGCTTTCTTT. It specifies CSHSGQENTEAFF.

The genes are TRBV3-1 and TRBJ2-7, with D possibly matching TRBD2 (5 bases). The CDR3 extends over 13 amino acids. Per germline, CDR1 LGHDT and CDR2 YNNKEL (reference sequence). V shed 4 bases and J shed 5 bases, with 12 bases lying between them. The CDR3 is CASSPGLANEQYF. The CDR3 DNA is TGTGCCAGCAGCCCCGGACTCGCTAACGAGCAGTACTTC.

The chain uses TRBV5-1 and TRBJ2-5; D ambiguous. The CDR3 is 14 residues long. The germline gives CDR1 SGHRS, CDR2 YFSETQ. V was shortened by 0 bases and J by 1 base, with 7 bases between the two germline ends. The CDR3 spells CASSLGRLQETQYF. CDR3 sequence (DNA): TGCGCCAGCAGCTTGGGCAGGCTCCAAGAGACCCAGTACTTC.

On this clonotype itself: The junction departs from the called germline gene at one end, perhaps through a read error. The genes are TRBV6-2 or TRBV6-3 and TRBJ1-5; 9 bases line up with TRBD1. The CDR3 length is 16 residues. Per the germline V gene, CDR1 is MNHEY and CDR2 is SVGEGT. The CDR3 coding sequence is TGTGCCAGCAGTACAGGGGGGACAGGGCGCAATCAGCTCCAGCATTTT. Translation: CASSTGGTGRNQLQHF.

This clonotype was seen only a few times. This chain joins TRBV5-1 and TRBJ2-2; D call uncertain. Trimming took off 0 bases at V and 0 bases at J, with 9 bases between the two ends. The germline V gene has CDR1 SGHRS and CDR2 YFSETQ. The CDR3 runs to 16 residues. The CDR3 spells CASSLGAAPNTGELFF. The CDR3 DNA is TGCGCCAGCAGCTTGGGGGCTGCCCCGAACACCGGGGAGCTGTTTTTT.

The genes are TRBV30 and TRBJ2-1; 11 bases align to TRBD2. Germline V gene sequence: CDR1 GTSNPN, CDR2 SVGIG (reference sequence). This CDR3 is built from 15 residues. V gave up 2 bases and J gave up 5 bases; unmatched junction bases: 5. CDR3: CAWSKTSGSNNEQFF. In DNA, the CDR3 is TGTGCCTGGAGTAAAACTAGCGGGAGCAACAATGAGCAGTTCTTC.

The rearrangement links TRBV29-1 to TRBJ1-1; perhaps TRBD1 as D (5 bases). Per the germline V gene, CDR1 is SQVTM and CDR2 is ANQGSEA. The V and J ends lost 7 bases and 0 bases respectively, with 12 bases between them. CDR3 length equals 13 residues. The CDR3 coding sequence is TGCAGCGGGGGGGAAACCGTGAACACTGAAGCTTTCTTT. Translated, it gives CSGGETVNTEAFF.

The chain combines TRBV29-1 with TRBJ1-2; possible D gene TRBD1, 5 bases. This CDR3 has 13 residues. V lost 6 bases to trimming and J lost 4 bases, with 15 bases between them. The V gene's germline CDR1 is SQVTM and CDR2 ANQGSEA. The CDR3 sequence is CSVDVDSSYGYTF. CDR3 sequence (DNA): TGCAGCGTAGATGTCGACAGTTCCTATGGCTACACCTTC.

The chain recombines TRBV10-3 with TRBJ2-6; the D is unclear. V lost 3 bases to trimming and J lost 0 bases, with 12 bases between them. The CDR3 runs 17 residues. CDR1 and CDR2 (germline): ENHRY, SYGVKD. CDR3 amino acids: CAISDDGANSGANVLTF. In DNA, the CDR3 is TGTGCCATCAGTGATGACGGAGCGAACTCTGGGGCCAACGTCCTGACTTTC.

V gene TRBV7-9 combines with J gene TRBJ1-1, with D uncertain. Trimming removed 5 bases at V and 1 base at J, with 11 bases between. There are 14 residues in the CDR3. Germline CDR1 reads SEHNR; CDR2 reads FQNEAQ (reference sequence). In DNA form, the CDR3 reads TGTGCCAGCAGCCCACCACCCGAGAACACTGAAGCTTTCTTT. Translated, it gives CASSPPPENTEAFF.

The CDR3 region has the DNA TGTGCCAGCAGCGTAGGGGACAGAAACTATGGCTACACCTTC. Encoded protein: CASSVGDRNYGYTF. V and J are TRBV9 and TRBJ1-2; 7 positions match TRBD1. There are 14 residues in the CDR3. Germline-derived CDR1 and CDR2 are SGDLS and YYNGEE. The V gene end was trimmed by 0 bases and the J gene end by 2 bases; junction bases not matched to a gene: 1.